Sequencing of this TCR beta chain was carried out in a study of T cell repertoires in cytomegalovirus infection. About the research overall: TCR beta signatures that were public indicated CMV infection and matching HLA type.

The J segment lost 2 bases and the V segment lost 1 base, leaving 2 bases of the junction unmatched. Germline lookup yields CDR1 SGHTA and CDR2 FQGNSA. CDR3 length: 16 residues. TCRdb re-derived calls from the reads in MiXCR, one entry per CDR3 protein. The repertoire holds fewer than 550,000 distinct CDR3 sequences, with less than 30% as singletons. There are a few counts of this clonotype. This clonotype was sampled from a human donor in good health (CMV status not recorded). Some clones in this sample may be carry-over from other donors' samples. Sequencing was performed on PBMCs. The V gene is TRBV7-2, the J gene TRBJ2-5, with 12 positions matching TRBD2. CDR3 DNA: TGTGCCAGCAGCTTAGGGGGGACTAGCGGGCAAGAGACCCAGTACTTC. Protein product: CASSLGGTSGQETQYF. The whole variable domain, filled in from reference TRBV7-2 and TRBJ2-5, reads GAGVSQSPSNKVTEKGKDVELRCDPISGHTALYWYRQSLGQGLEFLIYFQGNSAPDKSGLPSDRFSAERTGGSVSTLTIQRTQQEDSAVYLCASSLGGTSGQETQYFGPGTRLLVL.